One and the same sample provided the 17 T cell receptor beta chains below, sequenced in a study of shared clonotypes between healthy human individuals. TCRdb's table, derived via immunoSEQ multiplex PCR, lists solely in-frame clones and lacks some. The sample shows some 2.1 million clones, around 95% of them seen only once. The specimen sequenced was naive CD4+ T cells sorted from blood. This sample's subset: CD45RA+ positively selected. Receptors originate from a young man in good health.

The CDR3 region is CASSYSSAPNEKLFF. The CDR3 DNA reads TGTGCCAGCAGTTACTCTTCTGCCCCTAATGAAAAACTGTTTTTT. The genes are TRBV6-5 and TRBJ1-4; no clear D gene. Germline V gene data show CDR1 as MNHEY and CDR2 as SVGAGI. The CDR3 loop spans 15 amino acids. The germline V and J ends were trimmed by 0 bases and 3 bases, with 8 bases remaining between them.

The V call is TRBV5-1, the J call TRBJ1-1; D gene ambiguous. This CDR3 region has 12 residues. V was shortened by 4 bases and J by 4 bases, with 8 bases between the two germline ends. Germline V gene sequence: CDR1 SGHRS, CDR2 YFSETQ. DNA of the CDR3: TGCGCCAGCAGCCACAGTGGCACTGAAGCTTTCTTT. It specifies CASSHSGTEAFF. Using reference TRBV5-1 and TRBJ1-1 for the parts outside the CDR3, the full variable domain is KAGVTQTPRYLIKTRGQQVTLSCSPISGHRSVSWYQQTPGQGLQFLFEYFSETQRNKGNFPGRFSGRQFSNSRSEMNVSTLELGDSALYLCASSHSGTEAFFGQGTRLTVV.

The J gene is TRBJ1-5, the V gene TRBV28; 10 bases agree with TRBD1. Germline CDR1 and CDR2: MDHEN and SYDVKM. The trim removed 2 bases at V and 5 bases at J, leaving 9 bases unmatched. This CDR3 spans 17 amino acids. In nucleotides, the CDR3 is TGTGCCAGCAGTTTACCCGGGACAGGGGTTGGGGATCAGCCCCAGCATTTT. Amino acids: CASSLPGTGVGDQPQHF.

The rearrangement links TRBV11-3 to TRBJ2-7; D uncertain. The CDR3 is 13 amino acids. The V gene's germline CDR1 is SGHNT and CDR2 YENEEA. V dropped 5 bases and J dropped 1 base, with 9 bases sitting between them. DNA for the CDR3: TGTGCCAGCAGCCCTGAAGGGTCCTACGAGCAGTACTTC. Protein sequence: CASSPEGSYEQYF.

The V call is TRBV7-6, the J call TRBJ2-7; possible D gene TRBD2, 5 bases. The CDR3 has 14 amino acids. V was pared by 1 base and J by 3 bases, with 10 bases between. The germline CDR1 and CDR2 sequences are SGHVS and FNYEAQ. DNA for the CDR3: TGTGCCAGCAGCTTAGTGGCGGGTGGCTACGAGCAGTACTTC. Protein product: CASSLVAGGYEQYF.

The chain employs TRBV6-6 and TRBJ2-3; no clear D. The CDR3 spans 15 residues. Trimming removed 4 bases from V and 1 base from J, with 12 bases in between. Germline V gives CDR1 MNHNY, CDR2 SVGAGI (reference sequence). CDR3 nucleotide sequence: TGTGCCAGCAGTTTTCGCGACTCCGGCACAGATACGCAGTATTTT. Residues: CASSFRDSGTDTQYF.

The chain joins TRBV4-2 to TRBJ1-1; TRBD1 might be the D (6 bases). The germline V gene has CDR1 LGHNA and CDR2 YNFKEQ. The length of the CDR3 is 15 residues. V was pared by 5 bases and J by 1 base, with 14 bases between. This CDR3 reads CASSLKGVTNTEAFF. The CDR3 nucleotides read TGTGCCAGCAGCTTGAAGGGGGTGACGAACACTGAAGCTTTCTTT.

This clone appeared once. The J gene is TRBJ2-7, the V gene TRBV5-8; possibly TRBD2 for D (6 bases). The CDR3 totals 15 residues. Trimming cost V 6 bases and J 3 bases, with 19 bases left between them. Germline-derived CDR1 and CDR2 are SGHTS and YDEGEE. In DNA form, the CDR3 reads TGTGCCAGCACCATCGTCGGGGGAGCTCGCTACGAGCAGTACTTC. Protein product: CASTIVGGARYEQYF.

A single count supports this clone. The same CDR3 arises from other DNA sequences in this sample as well. The chain is built from TRBV9 and TRBJ2-1; the match to TRBD2 covers 11 bases. The V gene end was trimmed by 4 bases and the J gene end by 4 bases; junction bases not matched to a gene: 4. This CDR3 region has 15 residues. CDR1 and CDR2 from the germline V gene are SGDLS and YYNGEE. The CDR3 spells CASSTSGSSYNEQFF. In DNA, the CDR3 is TGTGCCAGCAGCACTAGCGGGAGTAGTTACAATGAGCAGTTCTTC.

This clone was seen a single time. In the same sample, other DNA sequences code for this CDR3. The CDR3 nucleotides read TGTGCCAGCAGTGCTTTGAGCGGAAACACTGAAGCTTTCTTT. Its protein product is CASSALSGNTEAFF. V gene TRBV6-1 combines with J gene TRBJ1-1; D not certain. The CDR3 contains 14 residues. Germline CDR1 is MNHNS and CDR2 is SASEGT. V was trimmed by 4 bases and J by 2 bases, leaving 11 bases between them.

This clone was observed a single time. The same CDR3 is also encoded by other DNA sequences in this sample. The chain carries TRBV10-1 and TRBJ1-1; 9 bases are a match to TRBD1. J lost 3 bases, V lost 6 bases, and 2 bases had no gene match. CDR1 is WNHNN, CDR2 SYGVQD, per germline (reference sequence). This CDR3 spans 13 amino acids. The chain's CDR3 is CASRRDRDTEAFF. The CDR3 DNA follows: TGCGCCAGCAGGCGGGACAGGGACACTGAAGCTTTCTTT.

The chain links TRBV10-3 to TRBJ2-1; 7 bases fit TRBD2. J gave up 4 bases and V 2 bases, and 14 bases lay outside the gene matches. CDR1 and CDR2 (germline): ENHRY, SYGVKD. The CDR3 totals 18 residues. The CDR3 DNA follows: TGTGCCATCAGTGAGGCGTTATCCGGAAGCGGGGAATACAATGAGCAGTTCTTC. It codes for CAISEALSGSGEYNEQFF.

This clone was seen only once. The rearrangement uses TRBV5-4 and TRBJ2-5, with 8 bases that match TRBD2. CDR1 and CDR2 (germline): SGHNT, YYREEE (reference sequence). V was clipped by 0 bases and J by 5 bases; unmatched bases: 6. This CDR3 is 15 amino acids long. CDR3 nucleotide sequence: TGTGCCAGCAGCTTGGCCGGACTAGCTGGGGAGACCCAGTACTTC. Translating gives CASSLAGLAGETQYF.

Comment on this clone: At the DNA level, this CDR3 is encoded by other sequences in the same sample as well. V usage is TRBV10-3 and J usage is TRBJ1-3, with a weak D call TRBD1 (5 bases). The CDR3 runs 14 residues. CDR1 is ENHRY, CDR2 SYGVKD, per germline. V gave up 2 bases and J gave up 4 bases, with 9 bases separating them. CDR3 residues: CAISEQGAGNTIYF. Written as DNA, the CDR3 is TGTGCCATCAGTGAGCAGGGAGCGGGAAACACCATATATTTT.

This sequence joins TRBV13 and TRBJ2-7; TRBD2 might be the D (6 bases). The germline gives CDR1 PRHDT, CDR2 FYEKMQ (reference sequence). V lost 0 bases and J 0 bases, leaving 9 bases between the germline ends. This CDR3 comprises 15 residues. CDR3 loop: CASSLGGGSSYEQYF. Here the CDR3 DNA reads TGTGCCAGCAGCTTAGGCGGGGGATCCTCCTACGAGCAGTACTTC.

CDR3 sequence: CASSQATVESSTDTQYF. The CDR3, as DNA: TGCGCCAGCAGCCAAGCCACCGTCGAGAGCAGCACAGATACGCAGTATTTT. V gene TRBV4-1 combines with J gene TRBJ2-3; D gene ambiguous. Trimming took off 1 base at V and 0 bases at J, with 14 bases between the two ends. The CDR3 runs to 17 residues. CDR1 MGHRA and CDR2 YSYEKL come from the germline V gene.

This chain joins TRBV5-1 and TRBJ2-7; the D gene is possibly TRBD1 (6 bases). Trimming removed 3 bases from V and 5 bases from J, with 18 bases in between. Germline assignment: CDR1 SGHRS and CDR2 YFSETQ. This CDR3 is built from 15 residues. The CDR3 sequence: CASSSRPGQLHEQYF. CDR3 bases: TGCGCCAGCAGCTCCCGACCGGGACAACTCCACGAGCAGTACTTC.